These 21 T cell receptor beta chains share one sample of origin, sequenced in a study of T cells after somatic rescue of genetic block. Data came from immunoSEQ multiplex PCR; TCRdb stores just in-frame clones and leaves some out. The sample carries about 72,000 clones, roughly 90% recorded once. Sequences were obtained from peripheral blood mononuclear cells (PBMCs). Receptor source: a man younger than 45.

The chain links TRBV7-9 to TRBJ2-7, with a tentative D call TRBD2 (5 bases). The CDR3 is made up of 12 amino acids. Trimming cost V 4 bases and J 4 bases, with 8 bases left between them. Germline V gene sequence: CDR1 SEHNR, CDR2 FQNEAQ (reference sequence). The CDR3 DNA is TGTGCCAGCAGCTCACTAGAATACGAGCAGTACTTC. It translates to CASSSLEYEQYF. Combining the CDR3 with reference TRBV7-9 and TRBJ2-7 gives the whole variable domain DTGVSQNPRHKITKRGQNVTFRCDPISEHNRLYWYRQTLGQGPEFLTYFQNEAQLEKSRLLSDRFSAERPKGSFSTLEIQRTEQGDSAMYLCASSSLEYEQYFGPGTRLTVT.

V gene TRBV30 combines with J gene TRBJ2-1; TRBD2 is a possible D gene (6 bases). Germline CDR1 reads GTSNPN; CDR2 reads SVGIG (reference sequence). V shed 2 bases and J shed 2 bases, with 10 bases lying between them. The CDR3 consists of 14 residues. CDR3 sequence (DNA): TGTGCCTGGAGTATTCCGGGAGCCTACAATGAGCAGTTCTTC. Encoded protein: CAWSIPGAYNEQFF. Looking up the rest from reference TRBV30 and TRBJ2-1 gives the full variable domain: SQTIHQWPATLVQPVGSPLSLECTVEGTSNPNLYWYRQAAGRGLQLLFYSVGIGQISSEVPQNLSASRPQDRQFILSSKKLLLSDSGFYLCAWSIPGAYNEQFFGPGTRLTVL.

The chain recombines TRBV19 with TRBJ1-5; D is possibly TRBD1 (6 bases). From germline, CDR1 is LNHDA and CDR2 SQIVND (reference sequence). The V end lost 5 bases, the J end lost 2 bases, and 16 bases lay between the germline ends. This CDR3 comprises 16 residues. The CDR3 loop reads CASSGRQVYGNQPQHF. CDR3 DNA sequence: TGTGCCAGTAGTGGACGACAGGTTTATGGCAATCAGCCCCAGCATTTT. Variable domain in full (rest from reference TRBV19 and TRBJ1-5): DGGITQSPKYLFRKEGQNVTLSCEQNLNHDAMYWYRQDPGQGLRLIYYSQIVNDFQKGDIAEGYSVSREKKESFPLTVTSAQKNPTAFYLCASSGRQVYGNQPQHFGDGTRLSIL.

The chain uses TRBV7-2 and TRBJ2-5; D perhaps matches TRBD2 (5 bases). The end of the DNA is better explained by TRBJ2-7, so the J call may be wrong. This CDR3 has 13 amino acids. The germline CDR1 and CDR2 sequences are SGHTA and FQGNSA. For the CDR3, the DNA is TGTGCCAGCAGCTCGGGGAGTTACTACGAGCAGTACTTC. Translated, it gives CASSSGSYYEQYF.

The gene calls are TRBV5-4 and TRBJ1-5, with D possibly being TRBD1 (6 bases). Trimming cost V 4 bases and J 6 bases, with 17 bases left between them. The CDR3 loop spans 15 amino acids. Germline V gene lookup returns CDR1 SGHNT and CDR2 YYREEE (reference sequence). The CDR3 DNA follows: TGTGCCAGCAGCCCCGGCCAGGGGCTAAGTCAGCCCCAGCATTTT. Amino acids: CASSPGQGLSQPQHF. Based on the CDR3 plus reference TRBV5-4 and TRBJ1-5, the full variable domain is ETGVTQSPTHLIKTRGQQVTLRCSSQSGHNTVSWYQQALGQGPQFIFQYYREEENGRGNFPPRFSGLQFPNYSSELNVNALELDDSALYLCASSPGQGLSQPQHFGDGTRLSIL.

There are a few counts of this clone. V and J are TRBV30 and TRBJ1-1; D uncertain. Trimming shortened V by 0 bases and J by 5 bases, and 4 bases separated the two germline ends. This CDR3 region has 11 residues. Germline V gives CDR1 GTSNPN, CDR2 SVGIG (reference sequence). This chain's CDR3 is CAWSVVTEAFF. In DNA form, the CDR3 reads TGTGCCTGGAGTGTTGTGACTGAAGCTTTCTTT.

Only one count was recorded for this clone. The chain carries TRBV7-6 and TRBJ2-2; TRBD1 aligns across 8 bases. The germline CDR1 and CDR2 sequences are SGHVS and FNYEAQ. The CDR3 has 16 amino acids. J was trimmed by 2 bases and V by 5 bases; bases with no gene match: 7. DNA of the CDR3: TGTGCCAGCAGCCCCGGGACAGGCGGAAACACCGGGGAGCTGTTTTTT. Residues: CASSPGTGGNTGELFF.

The table lists this clone with a count of one. This sequence joins TRBV6-1 and TRBJ2-1; 11 positions match TRBD2. CDR1 MNHNS and CDR2 SASEGT come from the germline V gene. The ends lost 4 bases at V and 0 bases at J; junction bases unmatched: 5. The CDR3 spans 17 residues. The CDR3 spells CASSGSSGRSSYNEQFF. The CDR3 DNA reads as TGTGCCAGCAGTGGGTCTAGCGGGAGGAGCTCCTACAATGAGCAGTTCTTC.

The CDR3 reads CASRGADTQYF. CDR3 in DNA: TGTGCCAGCAGGGGGGCAGATACGCAGTATTTT. The chain is built from TRBV6-4 and TRBJ2-3; D might be TRBD1 or TRBD2, each matching 5 bases. CDR1 is MRHNA, CDR2 SNTAGT, per germline. CDR3 length: 11 amino acids. V lost 6 bases, J lost 4 bases, and 5 bases lay in between.

As regards this clone: One junction end disagrees with the germline gene, perhaps due to a read error. J is TRBJ1-3 and V is TRBV5-6; D is uncertain. In germline, CDR1 is SGHDT, CDR2 YYEEEE. CDR3 length: 15 residues. CDR3 DNA: TGTGCCAGCAGCTTGGTTCAGAGACCTGGAACCACCATATATTTT. Its protein is CASSLVQRPGTTIYF.

The V gene is TRBV10-3, the J gene TRBJ2-6; TRBD2 matches 8 bases. The germline V gene has CDR1 ENHRY and CDR2 SYGVKD. With 4 bases clipped from V and 0 bases from J, the junction kept 5 bases outside the gene matches. The CDR3 has 17 residues. Here the CDR3 DNA reads TGTGCCATCAGTGCGGGTAGCGGGACCTCTGGGGCCAACGTCCTGACTTTC. It yields the protein CAISAGSGTSGANVLTF.

This clone was counted only a few times. This chain joins TRBV9 and TRBJ1-2; D remains ambiguous. V was clipped by 3 bases and J by 5 bases, with 14 bases between them. The CDR3 spans 14 residues. CDR1 SGDLS and CDR2 YYNGEE come from the germline V gene. This CDR3 reads CASSADDGGYGYTF. In DNA form, the CDR3 reads TGTGCCAGCAGCGCAGATGACGGAGGTTATGGCTACACCTTC.

This clone was seen a single time. This chain uses TRBV5-1 with TRBJ2-5, with no clear D. Germline loops: CDR1 SGHRS, CDR2 YFSETQ. The CDR3 is 13 amino acids. The germline V and J ends were trimmed by 0 bases and 8 bases, with 11 bases remaining between them. CDR3 residues: CASSLVGQSTQYF. The CDR3 DNA reads as TGCGCCAGCAGCTTGGTGGGTCAATCCACCCAGTACTTC. The full variable domain, in which reference TRBV5-1 and TRBJ2-5 provide the parts outside the CDR3, is KAGVTQTPRYLIKTRGQQVTLSCSPISGHRSVSWYQQTPGQGLQFLFEYFSETQRNKGNFPGRFSGRQFSNSRSEMNVSTLELGDSALYLCASSLVGQSTQYFGPGTRLLVL.

The chain has TRBV4-1 and TRBJ2-3, with 7 bases lining up with TRBD2. The CDR3 runs to 15 residues. CDR1 and CDR2 from the germline V gene are MGHRA and YSYEKL. Trimming cost V 2 bases and J 5 bases; bases outside gene matches: 7. CDR3 amino acids: CASSQLPSGQDTQYF. The DNA for the CDR3 is TGCGCCAGCAGCCAACTGCCTAGCGGCCAAGATACGCAGTATTTT.

The J gene is TRBJ1-6, the V gene TRBV7-2, with no clear D. The CDR3 runs 16 residues. Germline assignment: CDR1 SGHTA and CDR2 FQGNSA. Trimming removed 5 bases at V and 10 bases at J, with 21 bases between. The CDR3 DNA reads TGTGCCAGCAGCCACGCCGCGACCCTGAGAAAGTCACCCCTCCACTTT. This sequence encodes CASSHAATLRKSPLHF.

This clone was detected only once. The rearrangement links TRBV28 to TRBJ1-5, with a possible D match to TRBD1 (6 bases). The CDR3 runs to 15 residues. V gave up 3 bases and J gave up 4 bases, with 13 bases separating them. CDR1 is MDHEN and CDR2 is SYDVKM in the germline V gene. DNA of the CDR3: TGTGCCAGCAGTTTTCCAGGGGAGGCAAATCAGCCCCAGCATTTT. This encodes CASSFPGEANQPQHF.

The genes are TRBV10-3 and TRBJ2-5; 9 bases line up with TRBD1. The J segment lost 2 bases and the V segment lost 5 bases, leaving 6 bases of the junction unmatched. There are 15 residues in the CDR3. Germline V gene data show CDR1 as ENHRY and CDR2 as SYGVKD. As DNA, the CDR3 is TGTGCCATCAGTTCGGGCGGGACAGGGCAAGAGACCCAGTACTTC. Protein sequence: CAISSGGTGQETQYF.

The genes are TRBV4-3 and TRBJ2-5; 14 bases match TRBD2. CDR1 LGHNA and CDR2 YSLEER come from the germline V gene. J lost 3 bases, V lost 0 bases, and 12 bases had no gene match. The CDR3 has 20 amino acids. CDR3 nucleotides: TGCGCCAGCAGCCAAGATCTAAATAGACTAGCGGGAGGGCCCGAAGAGACCCAGTACTTC. Protein: CASSQDLNRLAGGPEETQYF.

This clone occurred once. The same CDR3 is also encoded by other DNA sequences in this sample. The chain couples TRBV25-1 to TRBJ1-2; unclear D gene. The V end was cut by 1 base, the J end by 3 bases, with 9 bases between. The germline V gene encodes CDR1 MGHDK and CDR2 SYGVNS. The CDR3 is 14 amino acids. The CDR3 region has the DNA TGTGCCAGCAGTGAATTGGAGGGCGACTATGGCTACACCTTC. This sequence encodes CASSELEGDYGYTF.

This clone was counted only a few times. The genes are TRBV6-4 and TRBJ2-2; TRBD2 matches at 10 bases. The V segment lost 0 bases and the J segment 4 bases; nucleotides outside the gene matches: 2. CDR3 length: 16 residues. Per the germline V gene, CDR1 is MRHNA and CDR2 is SNTAGT. The CDR3, as DNA: TGTGCCAGCAGTGACTCGCCTAGCGGGGGCACCGGGGAGCTGTTTTTT. Its protein product is CASSDSPSGGTGELFF.

The sample holds one count of this clone. CDR3 region: CASSGEKYNEQFF. The DNA for the CDR3 is TGTGCCAGCAGCGGCGAAAAATACAATGAGCAGTTCTTC. The rearrangement links TRBV5-6 to TRBJ2-1; no clear D. V lost 4 bases and J 4 bases, leaving 9 bases between the germline ends. CDR3 size: 13 residues. CDR1 SGHDT and CDR2 YYEEEE come from the germline V gene.